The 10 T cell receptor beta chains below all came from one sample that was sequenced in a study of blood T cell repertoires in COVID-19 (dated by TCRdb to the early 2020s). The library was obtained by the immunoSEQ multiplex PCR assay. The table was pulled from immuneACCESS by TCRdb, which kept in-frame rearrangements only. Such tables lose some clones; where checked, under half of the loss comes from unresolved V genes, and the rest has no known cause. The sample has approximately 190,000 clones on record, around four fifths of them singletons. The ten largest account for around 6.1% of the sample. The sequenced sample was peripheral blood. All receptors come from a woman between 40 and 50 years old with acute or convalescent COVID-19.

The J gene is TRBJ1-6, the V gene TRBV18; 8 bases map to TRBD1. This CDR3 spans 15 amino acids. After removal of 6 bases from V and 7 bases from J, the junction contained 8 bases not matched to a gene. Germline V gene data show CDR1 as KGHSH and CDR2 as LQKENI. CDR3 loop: CASSPGTGLNSPLHF. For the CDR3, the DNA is TGTGCCAGCTCCCCAGGGACAGGCCTAAATTCACCCCTCCACTTT.

CDR3 sequence (DNA): TGCGCCAGCAGCGCTAGCGGGAGAGGCAATGAGCAGTTCTTC. Residues: CASSASGRGNEQFF. The rearrangement joins TRBV5-1 to TRBJ2-1; 10 bases align to TRBD2. The V and J ends lost 4 bases and 6 bases, in that order; junction bases with no gene match: 4. The CDR3 totals 14 residues. Germline V gene lookup returns CDR1 SGHRS and CDR2 YFSETQ. The full variable domain, its missing parts supplied by reference TRBV5-1 and TRBJ2-1, is KAGVTQTPRYLIKTRGQQVTLSCSPISGHRSVSWYQQTPGQGLQFLFEYFSETQRNKGNFPGRFSGRQFSNSRSEMNVSTLELGDSALYLCASSASGRGNEQFFGPGTRLTVL.

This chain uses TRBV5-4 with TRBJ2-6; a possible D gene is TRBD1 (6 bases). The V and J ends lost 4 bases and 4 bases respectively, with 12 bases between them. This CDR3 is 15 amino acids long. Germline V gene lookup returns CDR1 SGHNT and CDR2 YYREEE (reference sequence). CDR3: CASSGPGTGANVLTF. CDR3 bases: TGTGCCAGCAGCGGCCCCGGGACAGGGGCCAACGTCCTGACTTTC.

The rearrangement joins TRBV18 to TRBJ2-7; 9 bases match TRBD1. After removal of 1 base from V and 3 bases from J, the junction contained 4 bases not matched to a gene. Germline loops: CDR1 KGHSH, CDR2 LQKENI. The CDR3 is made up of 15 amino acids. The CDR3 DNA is TGTGCCAGCTCACCACGGACAGGGGTAAACTACGAGCAGTACTTC. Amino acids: CASSPRTGVNYEQYF.

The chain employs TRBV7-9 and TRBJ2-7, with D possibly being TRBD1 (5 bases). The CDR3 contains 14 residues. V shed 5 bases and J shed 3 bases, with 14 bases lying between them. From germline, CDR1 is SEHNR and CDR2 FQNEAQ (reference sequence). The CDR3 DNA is TGTGCCAGCAGCCCCCCGGCGGACATCTACGAGCAGTACTTC. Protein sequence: CASSPPADIYEQYF. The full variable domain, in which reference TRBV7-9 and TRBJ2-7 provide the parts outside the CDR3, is DTGVSQNPRHKITKRGQNVTFRCDPISEHNRLYWYRQTLGQGPEFLTYFQNEAQLEKSRLLSDRFSAERPKGSFSTLEIQRTEQGDSAMYLCASSPPADIYEQYFGPGTRLTVT.

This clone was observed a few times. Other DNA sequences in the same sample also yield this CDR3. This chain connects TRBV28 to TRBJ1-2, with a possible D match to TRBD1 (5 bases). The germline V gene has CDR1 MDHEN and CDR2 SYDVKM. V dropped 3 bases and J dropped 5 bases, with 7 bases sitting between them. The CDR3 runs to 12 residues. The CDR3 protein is CASSLGGYGYTF. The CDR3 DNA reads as TGTGCCAGCAGTTTGGGGGGGTATGGCTACACCTTC.

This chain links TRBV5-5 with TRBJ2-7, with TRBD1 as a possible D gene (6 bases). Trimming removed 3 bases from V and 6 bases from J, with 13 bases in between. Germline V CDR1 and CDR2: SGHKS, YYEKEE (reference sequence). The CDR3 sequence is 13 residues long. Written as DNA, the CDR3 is TGTGCCAGCAGCTGGAACAGGGCTCCCGAGCAGTACTTC. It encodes CASSWNRAPEQYF. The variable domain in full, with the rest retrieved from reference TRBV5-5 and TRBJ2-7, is DAGVTQSPTHLIKTRGQQVTLRCSPISGHKSVSWYQQVLGQGPQFIFQYYEKEERGRGNFPDRFSARQFPNYSSELNVNALLLGDSALYLCASSWNRAPEQYFGPGTRLTVT.

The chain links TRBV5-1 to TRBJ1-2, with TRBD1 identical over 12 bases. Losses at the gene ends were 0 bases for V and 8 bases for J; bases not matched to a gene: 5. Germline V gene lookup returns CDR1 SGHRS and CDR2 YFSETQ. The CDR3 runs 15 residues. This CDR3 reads CASSLAGQGAGGYTF. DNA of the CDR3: TGCGCCAGCAGCTTGGCGGGACAGGGGGCAGGAGGCTACACCTTC.

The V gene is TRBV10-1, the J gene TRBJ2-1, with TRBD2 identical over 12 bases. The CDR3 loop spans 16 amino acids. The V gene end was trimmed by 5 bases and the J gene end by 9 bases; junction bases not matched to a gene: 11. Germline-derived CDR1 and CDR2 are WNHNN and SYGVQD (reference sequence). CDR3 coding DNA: TGCGCCAGCAGTCCAGGACGACTAGCGGGAGAGGGTGAGCAGTTCTTC. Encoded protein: CASSPGRLAGEGEQFF.

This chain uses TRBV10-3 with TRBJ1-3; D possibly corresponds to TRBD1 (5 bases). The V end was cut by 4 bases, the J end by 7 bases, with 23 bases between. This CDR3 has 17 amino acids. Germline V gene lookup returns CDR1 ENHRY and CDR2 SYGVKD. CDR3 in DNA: TGTGCCATCAGTGTTCCGGGGGGGACGGCGCTATTGAACACCATATATTTT. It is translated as CAISVPGGTALLNTIYF.